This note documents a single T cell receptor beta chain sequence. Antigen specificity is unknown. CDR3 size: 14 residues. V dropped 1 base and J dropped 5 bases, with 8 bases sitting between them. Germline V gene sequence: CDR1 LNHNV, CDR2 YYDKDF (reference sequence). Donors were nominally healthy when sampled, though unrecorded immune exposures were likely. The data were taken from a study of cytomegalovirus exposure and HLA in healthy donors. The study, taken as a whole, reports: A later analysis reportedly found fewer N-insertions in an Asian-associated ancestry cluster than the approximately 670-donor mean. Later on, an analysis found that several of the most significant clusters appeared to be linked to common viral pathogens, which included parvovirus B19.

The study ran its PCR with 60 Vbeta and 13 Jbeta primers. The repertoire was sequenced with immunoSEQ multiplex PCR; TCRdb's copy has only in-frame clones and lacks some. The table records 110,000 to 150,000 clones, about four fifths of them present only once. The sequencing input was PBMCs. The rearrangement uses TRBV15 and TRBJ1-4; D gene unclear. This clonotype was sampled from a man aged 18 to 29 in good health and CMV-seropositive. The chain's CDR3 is CATSRGRENEKLFF. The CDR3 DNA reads TGTGCCACCAGCAGAGGTCGCGAAAATGAAAAACTGTTTTTT.